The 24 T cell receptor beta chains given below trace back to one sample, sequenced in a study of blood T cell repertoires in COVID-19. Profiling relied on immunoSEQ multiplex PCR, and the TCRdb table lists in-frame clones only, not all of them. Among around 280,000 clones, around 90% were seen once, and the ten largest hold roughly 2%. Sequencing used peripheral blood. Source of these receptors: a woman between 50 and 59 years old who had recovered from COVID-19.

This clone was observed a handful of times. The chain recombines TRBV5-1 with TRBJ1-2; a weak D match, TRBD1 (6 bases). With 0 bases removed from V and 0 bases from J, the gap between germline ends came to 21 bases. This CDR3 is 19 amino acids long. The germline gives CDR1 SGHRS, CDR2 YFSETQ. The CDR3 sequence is CASSLGQFNWGGPNYGYTF. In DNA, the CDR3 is TGCGCCAGCAGCTTGGGTCAGTTCAATTGGGGGGGCCCTAACTATGGCTACACCTTC.

The CDR3 DNA reads TGTGCCAGCAGCTTGGGAGCAGGGGAGACCCAGTACTTC. Amino acid sequence: CASSLGAGETQYF. The rearrangement joins TRBV5-6 to TRBJ2-5; possibly TRBD1 for D (5 bases). V was cut by 0 bases and J by 5 bases, with 8 bases left in between. The CDR3 consists of 13 residues. Looked up from germline, CDR1 is SGHDT and CDR2 is YYEEEE.

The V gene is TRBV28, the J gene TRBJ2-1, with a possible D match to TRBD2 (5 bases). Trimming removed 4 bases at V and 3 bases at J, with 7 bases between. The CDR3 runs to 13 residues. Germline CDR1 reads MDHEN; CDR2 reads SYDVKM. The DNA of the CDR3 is TGTGCCAGCAGTTCCGGACTCTACAATGAGCAGTTCTTC. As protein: CASSSGLYNEQFF.

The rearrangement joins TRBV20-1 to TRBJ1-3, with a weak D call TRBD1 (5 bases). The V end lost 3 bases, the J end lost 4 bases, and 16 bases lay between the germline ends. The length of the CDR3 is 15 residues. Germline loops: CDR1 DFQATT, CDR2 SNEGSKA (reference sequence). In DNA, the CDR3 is TGCAGTGCTAGTGCGTCGGGGGTAGCCGGAAACACCATATATTTT. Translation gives CSASASGVAGNTIYF.

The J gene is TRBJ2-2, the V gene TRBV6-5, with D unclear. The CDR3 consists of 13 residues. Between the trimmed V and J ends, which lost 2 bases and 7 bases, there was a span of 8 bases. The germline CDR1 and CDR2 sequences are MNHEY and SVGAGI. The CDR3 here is CASSYITGGELFF. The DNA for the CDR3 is TGTGCCAGCAGTTACATAACCGGCGGGGAGCTGTTTTTT.

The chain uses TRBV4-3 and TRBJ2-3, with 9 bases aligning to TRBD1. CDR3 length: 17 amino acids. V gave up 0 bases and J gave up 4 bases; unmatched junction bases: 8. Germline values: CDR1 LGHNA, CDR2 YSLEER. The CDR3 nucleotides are TGCGCCAGCAGCCAAGATTCCGGGACAGGGCTCGCAGATACGCAGTATTTT. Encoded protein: CASSQDSGTGLADTQYF.

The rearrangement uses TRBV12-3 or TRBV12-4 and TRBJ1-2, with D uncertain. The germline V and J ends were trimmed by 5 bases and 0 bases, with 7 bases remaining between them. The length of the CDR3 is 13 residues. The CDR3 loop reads CASSPTANYGYTF. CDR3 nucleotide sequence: TGTGCCAGCAGTCCCACGGCTAACTATGGCTACACCTTC.

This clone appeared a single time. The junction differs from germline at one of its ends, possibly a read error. In DNA, the CDR3 is TGTGCCAGCAGCGTAACAGGGGGTGCTGGAAACACCATATATTTT. Its protein is CASSVTGGAGNTIYF. V gene TRBV7-3 combines with J gene TRBJ1-3; TRBD1 matches at 8 bases. CDR1 SGHTA and CDR2 FQGTGA come from the germline V gene. The length of the CDR3 is 15 residues.

The CDR3 region has the DNA TGCGCCAGCAGTCCACAGGGGGCGGGCACTGAAGCTTTCTTT. Translating it yields CASSPQGAGTEAFF. The rearrangement uses TRBV5-1 and TRBJ1-1, with 9 bases fitting TRBD1. The V segment lost 5 bases and the J segment 4 bases; nucleotides outside the gene matches: 6. The CDR3 sequence is 14 residues long. Germline V gene sequence: CDR1 SGHRS, CDR2 YFSETQ.

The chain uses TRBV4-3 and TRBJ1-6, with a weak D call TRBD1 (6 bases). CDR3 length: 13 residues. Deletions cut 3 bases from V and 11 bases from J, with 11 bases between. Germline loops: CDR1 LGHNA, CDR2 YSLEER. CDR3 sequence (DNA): TGCGCCAGCAGCCAGAACAGGGTTACACCCCTCCACTTT. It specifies CASSQNRVTPLHF.

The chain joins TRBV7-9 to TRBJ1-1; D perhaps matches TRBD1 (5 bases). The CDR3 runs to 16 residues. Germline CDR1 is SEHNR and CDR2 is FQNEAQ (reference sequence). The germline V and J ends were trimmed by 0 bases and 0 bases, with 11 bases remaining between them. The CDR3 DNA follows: TGTGCCAGCAGCTTAGCGCTTGGAGGGGTGAACACTGAAGCTTTCTTT. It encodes CASSLALGGVNTEAFF.

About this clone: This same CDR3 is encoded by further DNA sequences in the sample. The CDR3 is CASSYPGNTEAFF. The CDR3 DNA follows: TGTGCCAGCAGTTACCCAGGGAACACTGAAGCTTTCTTT. V and J are TRBV6-5 and TRBJ1-1, with D unclear. Germline assignment: CDR1 MNHEY and CDR2 SVGAGI. CDR3 size: 13 residues. Trimming stripped 2 bases from V and 1 base from J, with 5 bases between.

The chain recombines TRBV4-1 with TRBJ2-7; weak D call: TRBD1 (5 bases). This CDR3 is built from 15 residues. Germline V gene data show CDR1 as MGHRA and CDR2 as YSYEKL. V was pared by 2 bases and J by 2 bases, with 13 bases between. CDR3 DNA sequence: TGCGCCAGCAGCCAAACGTCTGACAGAACCTACGAGCAGTACTTC. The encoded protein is CASSQTSDRTYEQYF.

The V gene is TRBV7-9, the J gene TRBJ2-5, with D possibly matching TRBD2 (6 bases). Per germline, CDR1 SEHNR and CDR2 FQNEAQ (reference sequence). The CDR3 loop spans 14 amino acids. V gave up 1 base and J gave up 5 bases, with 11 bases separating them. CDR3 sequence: CASSLVVGRETQYF. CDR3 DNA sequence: TGTGCCAGCAGCTTAGTTGTAGGGAGGGAGACCCAGTACTTC.

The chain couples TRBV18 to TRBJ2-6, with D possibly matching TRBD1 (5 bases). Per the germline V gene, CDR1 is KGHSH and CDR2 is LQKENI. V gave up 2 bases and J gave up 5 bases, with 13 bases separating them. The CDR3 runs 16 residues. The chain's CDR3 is CASSPSSQVRANVLTF. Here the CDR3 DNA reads TGTGCCAGCTCACCATCTTCACAGGTGCGGGCCAACGTCCTGACTTTC.

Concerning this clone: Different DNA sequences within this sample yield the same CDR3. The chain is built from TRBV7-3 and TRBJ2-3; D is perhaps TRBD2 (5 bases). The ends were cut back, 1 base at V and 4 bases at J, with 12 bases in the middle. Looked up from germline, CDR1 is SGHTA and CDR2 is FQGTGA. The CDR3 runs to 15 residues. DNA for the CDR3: TGTGCCAGCAGCTTAAGTCGGGGTGGTCCAGATACGCAGTATTTT. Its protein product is CASSLSRGGPDTQYF.

The DNA for the CDR3 is TGTGCCAGCAGCTTCAGGAAGGTCTATGGCTACACCTTC. Its translation: CASSFRKVYGYTF. The chain combines TRBV7-9 with TRBJ1-2; D not certain. Trimming removed 3 bases from V and 4 bases from J, with 9 bases in between. Germline CDR1 reads SEHNR; CDR2 reads FQNEAQ (reference sequence). The CDR3 has 13 amino acids.

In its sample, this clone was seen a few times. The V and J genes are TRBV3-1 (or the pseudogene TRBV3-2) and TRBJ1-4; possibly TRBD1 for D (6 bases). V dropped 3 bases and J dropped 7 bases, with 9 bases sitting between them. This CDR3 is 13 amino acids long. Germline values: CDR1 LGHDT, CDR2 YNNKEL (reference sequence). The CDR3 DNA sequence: TGTGCCAGCAGCCACCGACAGGCTGAAAAACTGTTTTTT. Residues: CASSHRQAEKLFF.

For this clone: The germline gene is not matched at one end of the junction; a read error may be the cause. CDR3 region: CASSLSRRNCGYTF. CDR3 nucleotide sequence: TGTGCCAGCAGTCTCTCCAGGCGAAACTGTGGCTACACCTTC. The chain is built from TRBV28 and TRBJ1-2; no reliable D call. The CDR3 has 14 amino acids. Germline V lookup: CDR1 MDHEN, CDR2 SYDVKM.

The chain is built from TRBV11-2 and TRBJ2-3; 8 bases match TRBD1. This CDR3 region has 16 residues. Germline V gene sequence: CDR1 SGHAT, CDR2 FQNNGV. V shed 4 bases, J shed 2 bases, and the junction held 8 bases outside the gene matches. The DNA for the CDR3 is TGTGCCAGCAGCTCTTCCCCCAGGGGGCACACAGATACGCAGTATTTT. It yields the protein CASSSSPRGHTDTQYF.

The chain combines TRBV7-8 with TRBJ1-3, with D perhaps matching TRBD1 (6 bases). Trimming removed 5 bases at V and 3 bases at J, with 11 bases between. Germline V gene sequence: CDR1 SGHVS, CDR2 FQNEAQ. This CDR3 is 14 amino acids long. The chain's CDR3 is CASSPGTSGNTIYF. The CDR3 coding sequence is TGTGCCAGCAGCCCTGGGACAAGTGGAAACACCATATATTTT.

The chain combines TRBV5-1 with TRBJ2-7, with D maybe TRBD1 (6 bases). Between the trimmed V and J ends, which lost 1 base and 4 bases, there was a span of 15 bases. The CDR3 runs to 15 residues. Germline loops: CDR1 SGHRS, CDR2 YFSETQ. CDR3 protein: CASSLRSGEGYEQYF. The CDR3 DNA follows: TGCGCCAGCAGCTTGAGGTCAGGGGAAGGGTACGAGCAGTACTTC.

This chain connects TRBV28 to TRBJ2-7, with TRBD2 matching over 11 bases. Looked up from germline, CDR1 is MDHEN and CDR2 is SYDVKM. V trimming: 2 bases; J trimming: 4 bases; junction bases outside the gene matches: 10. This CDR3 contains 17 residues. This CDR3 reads CASSLPLLAGASYEQYF. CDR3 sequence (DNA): TGTGCCAGCAGTTTACCGCTACTAGCGGGAGCGTCTTACGAGCAGTACTTC.

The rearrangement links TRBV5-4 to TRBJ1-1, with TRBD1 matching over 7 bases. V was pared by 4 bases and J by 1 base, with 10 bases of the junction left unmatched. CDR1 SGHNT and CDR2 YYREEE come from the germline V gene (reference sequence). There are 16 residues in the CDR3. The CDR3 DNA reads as TGTGCCAGCAGCCCCATGTACAGGGGAGAGAACACTGAAGCTTTCTTT. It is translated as CASSPMYRGENTEAFF.